Listed below are T cell receptor beta chains from one sample, sequenced in a study of response to subunit inactivated influenza vaccine. TCRdb redid the calling of the RT-PCR reads with MiXCR, one entry per CDR3 protein. The repertoire holds more than 200,000 distinct CDR3 sequences, approximately 12% seen once, with approximately 8.4% in the top ten. Specimen: non-naive T cells sorted from PBMCs, collected around 15 days before vaccination. Receptors were obtained from a man between 45 and 60 years old who received an inactivated influenza vaccine. Each CDR3 is given without its conserved first and last residue. Each record gives: CDR3 length, V gene, J gene, CDR3 protein.

13,TRBV15,TRBJ2-1,ATSRALDSYNEQF
13,TRBV7-2,TRBJ1-6,ASSSGQGEVSPLH
14,TRBV5-1,TRBJ2-5,ASSLDRTGPTGTQY
10,TRBV10-3,TRBJ2-3,AIREGIDTQY
13,TRBV28,TRBJ1-5,ASSFLDRTNQPQH
13,TRBV20-1,TRBJ2-7,SARPPGTVPYEQY
12,TRBV28,TRBJ1-5,ASSGTGLYQPQH
13,TRBV4-2,TRBJ2-7,ASSQESGQGREQY
16,TRBV4-3,TRBJ2-1,ASSQDLRADSGNNEQF
11,TRBV12-3/TRBV12-4,TRBJ1-1,ASSLVGAAEAF
14,TRBV4-1,TRBJ1-4,ASSQDLDRANEKLF
12,TRBV6-5,TRBJ2-5,ASSYSLTEGTQY
11,TRBV28,TRBJ2-7,ASSLVNLYEQY
13,TRBV7-9,TRBJ2-7,ASSFRTGDPYEQY
8,TRBV29-1,TRBJ2-3,SGWQSTQY
14,TRBV21-1,TRBJ2-1,ASSHVAGVSYNEQF
13,TRBV3-1,TRBJ2-7,ASSHSTGTRYEQY
13,TRBV20-1,TRBJ2-1,SARDGLAGGGEQF
10,TRBV20-1,TRBJ2-3,SADRAPDTQY
13,TRBV4-2,TRBJ1-4,ASSQGTGASEKLF
14,TRBV20-1,TRBJ1-2,SAREGPISLPYGYT
12,TRBV29-1,TRBJ2-7,SVKRGLAGYEQY
12,TRBV19,TRBJ2-3,ASSYTAGQDTQY
12,TRBV29-1,TRBJ2-1,TALRGDIYNEQF
11,TRBV12-3/TRBV12-4,TRBJ1-1,ASKGLRNTEAF
11,TRBV5-1,TRBJ2-5,ASRPGGRETQY